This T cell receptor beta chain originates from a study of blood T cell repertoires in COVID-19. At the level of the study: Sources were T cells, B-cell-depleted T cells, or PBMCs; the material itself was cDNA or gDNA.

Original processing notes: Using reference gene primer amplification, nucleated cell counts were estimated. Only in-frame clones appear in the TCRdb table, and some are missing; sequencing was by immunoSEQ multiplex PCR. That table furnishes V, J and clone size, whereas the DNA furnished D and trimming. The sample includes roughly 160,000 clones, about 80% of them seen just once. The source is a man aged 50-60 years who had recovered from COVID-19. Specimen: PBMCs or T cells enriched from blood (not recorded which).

CDR3 in amino acids: CASSIAPAGNSPLHF. DNA for the CDR3: TGTGCCAGCAGCATAGCTCCCGCCGGTAATTCACCCCTCCACTTT. The J gene is TRBJ1-6, the V gene TRBV28; unclear D gene. Trimming pared 6 bases from V and 6 bases from J, leaving 15 bases between. The CDR3 has 15 residues. In germline, CDR1 is MDHEN, CDR2 SYDVKM.